This T cell receptor beta chain derives from a study of OX40 agonist ivuxolimab in advanced cancers. Study information: Patients were dosed with the agonistic anti-OX40 (CD134) antibody ivuxolimab.

With respect to this clone: Its target is not known.

Repertoires were generated with immunoSEQ multiplex PCR, while TCRdb's copy carries only in-frame clones and drops some. The top ten clones hold roughly 0.8% of a sample with roughly 80,000 clones, 83% of them seen once. Trimming cost V 6 bases and J 0 bases, with 15 bases left between them. Germline loops: CDR1 SNHLY, CDR2 FYNNEI. The CDR3 extends over 15 amino acids. General study results and limits: At 0.1 to 3.0 mg/kg, CD4+ and CD8+ blood T cells expanded clonally by week 6.

The specimen comprised CD4+ or CD8+ T cells sorted from blood, sampled in a trial of the OX40 agonist ivuxolimab. The sequence was collected from an adult with an advanced solid tumor such as melanoma, head and neck, liver or kidney cancer. The genes are TRBV2 and TRBJ2-7; TRBD1 might be the D (5 bases). Written as DNA, the CDR3 is TGTGCCAGCAGGGCTACTTGGACACGCTCCTACGAGCAGTACTTC. This encodes CASRATWTRSYEQYF.